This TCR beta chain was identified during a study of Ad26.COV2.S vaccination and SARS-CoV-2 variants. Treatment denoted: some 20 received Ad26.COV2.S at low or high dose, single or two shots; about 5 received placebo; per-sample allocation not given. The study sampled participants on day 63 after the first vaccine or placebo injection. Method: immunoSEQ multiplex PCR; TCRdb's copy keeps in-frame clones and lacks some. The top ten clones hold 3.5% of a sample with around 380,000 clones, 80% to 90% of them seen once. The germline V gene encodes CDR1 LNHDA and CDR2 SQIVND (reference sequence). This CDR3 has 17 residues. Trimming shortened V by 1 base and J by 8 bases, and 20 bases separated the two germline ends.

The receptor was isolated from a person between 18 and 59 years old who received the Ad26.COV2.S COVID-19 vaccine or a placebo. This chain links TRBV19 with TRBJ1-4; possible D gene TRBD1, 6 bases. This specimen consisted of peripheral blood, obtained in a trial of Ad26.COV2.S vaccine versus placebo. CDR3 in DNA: TGTGCCAGTAGTATAGGCCGATACAGGGAGCGCGGAGAAAAACTGTTTTTT. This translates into CASSIGRYRERGEKLFF.